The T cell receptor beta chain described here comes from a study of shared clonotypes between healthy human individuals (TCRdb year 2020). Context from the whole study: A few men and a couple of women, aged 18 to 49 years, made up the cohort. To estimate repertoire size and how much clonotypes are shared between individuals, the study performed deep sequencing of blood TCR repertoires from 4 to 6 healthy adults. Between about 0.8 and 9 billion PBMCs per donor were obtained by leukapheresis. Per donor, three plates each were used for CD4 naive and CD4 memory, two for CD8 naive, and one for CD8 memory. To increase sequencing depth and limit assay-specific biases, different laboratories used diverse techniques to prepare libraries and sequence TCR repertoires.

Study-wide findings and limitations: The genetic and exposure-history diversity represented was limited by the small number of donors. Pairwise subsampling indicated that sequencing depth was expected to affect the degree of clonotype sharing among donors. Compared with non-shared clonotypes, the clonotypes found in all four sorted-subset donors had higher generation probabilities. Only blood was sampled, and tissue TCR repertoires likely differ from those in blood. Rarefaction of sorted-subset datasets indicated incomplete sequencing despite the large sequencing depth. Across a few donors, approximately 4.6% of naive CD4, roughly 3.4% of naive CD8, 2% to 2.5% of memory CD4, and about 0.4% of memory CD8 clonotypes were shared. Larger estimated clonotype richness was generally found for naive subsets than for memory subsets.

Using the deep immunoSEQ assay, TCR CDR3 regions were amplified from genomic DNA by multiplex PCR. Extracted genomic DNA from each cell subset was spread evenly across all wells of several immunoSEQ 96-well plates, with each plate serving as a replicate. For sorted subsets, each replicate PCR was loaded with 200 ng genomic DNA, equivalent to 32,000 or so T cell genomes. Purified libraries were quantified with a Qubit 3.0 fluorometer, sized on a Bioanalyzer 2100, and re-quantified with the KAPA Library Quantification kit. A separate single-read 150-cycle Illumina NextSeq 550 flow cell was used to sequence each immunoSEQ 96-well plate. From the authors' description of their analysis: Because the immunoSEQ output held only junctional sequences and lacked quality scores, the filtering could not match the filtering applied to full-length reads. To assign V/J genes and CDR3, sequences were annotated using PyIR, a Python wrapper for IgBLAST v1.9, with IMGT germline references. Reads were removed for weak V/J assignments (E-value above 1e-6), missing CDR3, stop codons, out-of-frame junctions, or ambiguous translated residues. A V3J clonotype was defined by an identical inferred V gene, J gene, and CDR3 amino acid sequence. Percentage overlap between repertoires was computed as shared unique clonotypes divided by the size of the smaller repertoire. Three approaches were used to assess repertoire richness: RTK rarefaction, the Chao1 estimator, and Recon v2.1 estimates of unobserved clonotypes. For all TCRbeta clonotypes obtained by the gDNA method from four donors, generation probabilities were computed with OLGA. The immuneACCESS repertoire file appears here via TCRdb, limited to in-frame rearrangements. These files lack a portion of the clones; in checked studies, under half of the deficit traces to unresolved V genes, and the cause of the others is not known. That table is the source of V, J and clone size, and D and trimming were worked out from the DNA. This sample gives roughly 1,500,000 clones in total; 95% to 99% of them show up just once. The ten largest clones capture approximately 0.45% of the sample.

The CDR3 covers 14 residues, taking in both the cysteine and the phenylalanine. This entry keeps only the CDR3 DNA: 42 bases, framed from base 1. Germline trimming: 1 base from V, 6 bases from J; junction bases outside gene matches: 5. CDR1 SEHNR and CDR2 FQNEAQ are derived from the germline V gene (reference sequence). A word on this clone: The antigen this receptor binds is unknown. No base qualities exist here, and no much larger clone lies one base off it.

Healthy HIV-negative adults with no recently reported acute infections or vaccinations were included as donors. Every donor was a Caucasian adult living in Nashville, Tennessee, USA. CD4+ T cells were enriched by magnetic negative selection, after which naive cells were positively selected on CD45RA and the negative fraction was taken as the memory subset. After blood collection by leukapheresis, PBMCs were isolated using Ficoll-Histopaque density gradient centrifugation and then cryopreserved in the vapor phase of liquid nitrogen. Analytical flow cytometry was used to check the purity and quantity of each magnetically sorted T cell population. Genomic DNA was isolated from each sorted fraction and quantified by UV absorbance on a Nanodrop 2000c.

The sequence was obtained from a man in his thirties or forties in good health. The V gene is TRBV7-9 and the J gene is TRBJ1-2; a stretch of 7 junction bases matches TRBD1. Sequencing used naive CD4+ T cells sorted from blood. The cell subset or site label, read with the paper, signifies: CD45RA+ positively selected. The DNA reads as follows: TGTGCCAGCAGCTTAGGACAGGGTAGGAATGGCTACACCTTC. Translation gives CASSLGQGRNGYTF. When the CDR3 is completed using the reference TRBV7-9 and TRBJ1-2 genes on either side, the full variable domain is DTGVSQNPRHKITKRGQNVTFRCDPISEHNRLYWYRQTLGQGPEFLTYFQNEAQLEKSRLLSDRFSAERPKGSFSTLEIQRTEQGDSAMYLCASSLGQGRNGYTFGSGTRLTVV.